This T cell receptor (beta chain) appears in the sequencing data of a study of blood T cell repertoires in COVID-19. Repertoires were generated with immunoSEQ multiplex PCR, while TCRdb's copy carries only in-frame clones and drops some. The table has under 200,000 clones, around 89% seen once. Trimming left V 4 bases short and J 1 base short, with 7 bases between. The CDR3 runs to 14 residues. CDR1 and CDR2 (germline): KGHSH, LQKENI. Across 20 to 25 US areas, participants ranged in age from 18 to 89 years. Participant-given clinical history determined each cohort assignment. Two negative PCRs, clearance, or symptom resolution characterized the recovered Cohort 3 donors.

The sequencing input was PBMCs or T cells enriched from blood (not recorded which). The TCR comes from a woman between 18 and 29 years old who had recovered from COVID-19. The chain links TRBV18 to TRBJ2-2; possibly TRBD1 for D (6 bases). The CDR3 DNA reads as TGTGCCAGCTCACGGGGGCGGAACACCGGGGAGCTGTTTTTT. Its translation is CASSRGRNTGELFF.